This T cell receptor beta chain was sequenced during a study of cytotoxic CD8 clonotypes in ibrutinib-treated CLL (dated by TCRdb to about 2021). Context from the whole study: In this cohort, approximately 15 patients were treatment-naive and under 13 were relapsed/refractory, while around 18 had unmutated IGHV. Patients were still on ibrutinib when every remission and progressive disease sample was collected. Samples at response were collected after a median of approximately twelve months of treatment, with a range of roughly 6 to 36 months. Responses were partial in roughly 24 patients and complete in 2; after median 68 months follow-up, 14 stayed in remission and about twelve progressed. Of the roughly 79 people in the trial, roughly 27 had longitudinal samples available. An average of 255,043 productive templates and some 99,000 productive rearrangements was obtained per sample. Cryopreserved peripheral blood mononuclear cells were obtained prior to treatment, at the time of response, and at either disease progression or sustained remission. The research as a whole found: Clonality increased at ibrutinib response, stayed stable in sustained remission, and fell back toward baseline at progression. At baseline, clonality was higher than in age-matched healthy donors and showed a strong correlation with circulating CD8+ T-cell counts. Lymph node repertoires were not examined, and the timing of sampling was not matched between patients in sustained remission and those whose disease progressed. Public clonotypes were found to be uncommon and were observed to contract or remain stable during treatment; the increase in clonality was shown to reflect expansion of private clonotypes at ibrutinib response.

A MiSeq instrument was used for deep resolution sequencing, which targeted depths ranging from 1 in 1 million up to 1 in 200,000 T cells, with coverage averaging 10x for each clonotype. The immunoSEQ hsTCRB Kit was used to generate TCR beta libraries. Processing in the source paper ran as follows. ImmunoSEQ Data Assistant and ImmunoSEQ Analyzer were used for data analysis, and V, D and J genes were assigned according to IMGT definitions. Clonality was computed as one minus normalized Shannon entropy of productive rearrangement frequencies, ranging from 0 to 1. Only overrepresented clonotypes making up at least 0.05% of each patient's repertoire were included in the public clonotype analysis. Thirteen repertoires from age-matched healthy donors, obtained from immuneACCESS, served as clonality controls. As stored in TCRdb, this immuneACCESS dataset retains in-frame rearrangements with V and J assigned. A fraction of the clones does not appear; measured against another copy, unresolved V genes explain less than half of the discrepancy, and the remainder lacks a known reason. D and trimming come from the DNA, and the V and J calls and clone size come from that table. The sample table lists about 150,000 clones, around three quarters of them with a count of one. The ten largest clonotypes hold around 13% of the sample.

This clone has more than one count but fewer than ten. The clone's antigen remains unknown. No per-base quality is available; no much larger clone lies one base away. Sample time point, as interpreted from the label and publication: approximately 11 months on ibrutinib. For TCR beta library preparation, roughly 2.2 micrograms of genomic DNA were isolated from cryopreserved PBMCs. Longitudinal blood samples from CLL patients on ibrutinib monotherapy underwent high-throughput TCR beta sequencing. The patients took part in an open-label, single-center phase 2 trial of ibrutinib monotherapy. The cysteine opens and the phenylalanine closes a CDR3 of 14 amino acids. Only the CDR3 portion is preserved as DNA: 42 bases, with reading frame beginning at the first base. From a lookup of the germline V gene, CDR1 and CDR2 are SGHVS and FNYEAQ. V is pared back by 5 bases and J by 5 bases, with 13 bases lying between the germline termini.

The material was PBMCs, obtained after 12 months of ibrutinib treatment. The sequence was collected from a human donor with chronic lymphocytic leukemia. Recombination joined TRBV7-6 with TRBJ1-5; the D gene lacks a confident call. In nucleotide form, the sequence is TGTGCCAGCAGCGAACCCGGATTCGATCAGCCCCAGCATTTT. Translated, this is CASSEPGFDQPQHF.